These 32 T cell receptor beta chains originate from one sample sequenced in a study of identical twins. TCRdb processed the 5' RACE reads anew with MiXCR; each CDR3 protein has one entry. The data contain 200,000 to 250,000 distinct CDR3 sequences, around 8.1% of them singletons. This sample also belongs to another study, concerning yellow fever vaccine responses in identical twins.

The material sequenced was memory (CD45RO+) T cells sorted from blood. The source is a woman aged 18-29 years in good health.

V and J are TRBV6-2 or TRBV6-3 and TRBJ2-5, with D perhaps matching TRBD1 or TRBD2 (5 bases each). CDR1 and CDR2 from the germline V gene are MNHEY and SVGEGT. The CDR3 sequence is 14 residues long. V lost 3 bases and J lost 4, with 12 bases in between. The CDR3 region has the DNA TGTGCCAGCAGTTATTCCGGGGCGGGAGAGACCCAGTACTTC. Amino acid sequence: CASSYSGAGETQYF.

This clonotype was recorded at least ten times. V usage is TRBV5-1 and J usage is TRBJ2-1, with 9 bases identical to TRBD1. Germline V gives CDR1 SGHRS, CDR2 YFSETQ. Germline trimming cut 4 bases from V and 5 bases from J; bases unmatched to any gene: 7. CDR3 length: 15 residues. CDR3 nucleotide sequence: TGCGCCAGCAGCGTGATTGGACAGGGGCACAATGAGCAGTTCTTC. Translated: CASSVIGQGHNEQFF. Full variable domain (rest looked up from reference TRBV5-1 and TRBJ2-1): KAGVTQTPRYLIKTRGQQVTLSCSPISGHRSVSWYQQTPGQGLQFLFEYFSETQRNKGNFPGRFSGRQFSNSRSEMNVSTLELGDSALYLCASSVIGQGHNEQFFGPGTRLTVL.

The chain recombines TRBV20-1 with TRBJ2-7, with a possible D match to TRBD1 (6 bases). Trimming left V 5 bases short and J 0 bases short, with 14 bases between. This CDR3 region has 14 residues. CDR1 is DFQATT, CDR2 SNEGSKA, per germline (reference sequence). The CDR3 coding sequence is TGCAGTGCTCGAGGGACACTGAGCTCCTACGAGCAGTACTTC. Its protein product is CSARGTLSSYEQYF.

This clonotype showed up many times. The CDR3 is CSATRDSRFNEQFF. DNA of the CDR3: TGCAGCGCTACGAGGGACAGCCGATTCAATGAGCAGTTCTTC. The chain combines TRBV29-1 with TRBJ2-1; 7 bases fit TRBD1. Per the germline V gene, CDR1 is SQVTM and CDR2 is ANQGSEA. The junction had 12 bases not matched to a gene; V was cut back by 7 bases and J by 6 bases. This CDR3 is 14 amino acids long.

A few counts support this clonotype. Here the CDR3 reads CASSDRFGYTF. For the CDR3, the DNA is TGTGCCAGCAGTGACAGGTTTGGCTACACCTTC. The chain couples TRBV12-3 or TRBV12-4 to TRBJ1-2, with a tentative D call TRBD1 (6 bases). V was cut by 5 bases and J by 7 bases, with 8 bases left in between. The CDR3 loop spans 11 amino acids.

This sequence joins TRBV20-1 and TRBJ1-5, with no clear D. The V end was cut by 6 bases, the J end by 9 bases, with 15 bases between. Germline loops: CDR1 DFQATT, CDR2 SNEGSKA (reference sequence). The CDR3 length is 12 residues. In DNA, the CDR3 is TGCAGTGCAACGACTGGACTGCCGCCCCAGCATTTT. This encodes CSATTGLPPQHF.

This clonotype was counted many times. The chain carries TRBV20-1 and TRBJ1-1, with 8 bases matching TRBD1. Germline trimming cut 5 bases from V and 2 bases from J; bases unmatched to any gene: 7. Germline values: CDR1 DFQATT, CDR2 SNEGSKA (reference sequence). CDR3 length: 14 residues. Here the CDR3 DNA reads TGCAGTGCTGGACAGGGAGGGTTTAACACTGAAGCTTTCTTT. This encodes CSAGQGGFNTEAFF.

This chain joins TRBV5-1 and TRBJ1-2; D perhaps matches TRBD1 (6 bases). V lost 3 bases and J lost 3, with 15 bases in between. The CDR3 spans 15 residues. Germline V gives CDR1 SGHRS, CDR2 YFSETQ. The DNA of the CDR3 is TGCGCCAGCAGCTCCACAGGGCTGAGGGACTATGGCTACACCTTC. This encodes CASSSTGLRDYGYTF.

In its sample, this clonotype was seen a few times. The chain uses TRBV6-2 or TRBV6-3 and TRBJ2-1, with D maybe TRBD1 (5 bases). The CDR3 covers 15 residues. Germline V lookup: CDR1 MNHEY, CDR2 SVGEGT. Trimming pared 2 bases from V and 7 bases from J, leaving 15 bases between. The chain's CDR3 is CASSYASTVSNEQFF. DNA for the CDR3: TGTGCCAGCAGTTACGCTTCGACAGTGAGTAATGAGCAGTTCTTC.

This chain connects TRBV6-2 or TRBV6-3 to TRBJ1-4, with 7 nucleotides matching TRBD1. The CDR3 is 16 residues long. V lost 5 bases to trimming and J lost 7 bases; unmatched junction nucleotides: 13. Germline V lookup: CDR1 MNHEY, CDR2 SVGEGT. CDR3 DNA: TGTGCCAGCAGTAGACCTTCAGGGGGAAGTTCTGAAAAACTGTTTTTT. Its protein is CASSRPSGGSSEKLFF.

This sequence joins TRBV27 and TRBJ2-2; TRBD2 is a possible D gene (5 bases). The V end was cut by 6 bases, the J end by 4 bases, with 9 bases between. Germline CDR1 is MNHEY and CDR2 is SMNVEV (reference sequence). CDR3 size: 13 residues. DNA of the CDR3: TGTGCCAGCAGAGCGGCTGCCACCGGGGAGCTGTTTTTT. Translation: CASRAAATGELFF.

The genes are TRBV11-3 and TRBJ2-4, with a possible D match to TRBD2 (5 bases). This CDR3 is built from 13 residues. The V gene lost 2 bases and the J gene lost 8 bases, with 10 bases spanning the gap. Germline CDR1 reads SGHNT; CDR2 reads YENEEA. The DNA of the CDR3 is TGTGCCAGCAGCTTAACTAGTCGAGACATTCAGTACTTC. Residues: CASSLTSRDIQYF.

This clonotype occurred many times. The V and J genes are TRBV2 and TRBJ2-3; D is unresolved. There are 13 residues in the CDR3. CDR1 is SNHLY, CDR2 FYNNEI, per germline. Trimming cost V 4 bases and J 1 base, with 6 bases left between them. The CDR3 DNA is TGTGCCAGCAGTGTTTCGGGCACAGATACGCAGTATTTT. Translated, it gives CASSVSGTDTQYF.

This clonotype was counted at least ten times. The chain uses TRBV24-1 and TRBJ2-5; D may correspond to TRBD1 or TRBD2 (5 bases each). The CDR3 spans 11 residues. Germline V gene data show CDR1 as KGHDR and CDR2 as SFDVKD. Trimming shortened V by 5 bases and J by 9 bases, and 9 bases separated the two germline ends. The CDR3 spells CATSAKGPQYF. CDR3 DNA sequence: TGTGCCACCAGTGCCAAGGGACCCCAGTACTTC.

The J gene is TRBJ2-1, the V gene TRBV6-2 or TRBV6-3; D is uncertain. The CDR3 is 14 residues long. CDR1 and CDR2 from the germline V gene are MNHEY and SVGEGT. Between the trimmed V and J ends, which lost 2 bases and 10 bases, there was a span of 15 bases. CDR3 protein: CASSYPAVTREQFF. CDR3 nucleotide sequence: TGTGCCAGCAGTTACCCTGCGGTTACCAGGGAGCAGTTCTTC.

The CDR3 coding sequence is TGTGCCAGCATACCGGGGGCACTCGAGACCCAGTACTTC. Amino acids: CASIPGALETQYF. The V gene is TRBV2, the J gene TRBJ2-5; D may be TRBD1 or TRBD2 (6 bases each). This CDR3 has 13 amino acids. With 7 bases removed from V and 5 bases from J, the gap between germline ends came to 14 bases. The germline CDR1 and CDR2 sequences are SNHLY and FYNNEI.

This clonotype has just a few counts. V usage is TRBV7-9 and J usage is TRBJ2-1; TRBD2 might be the D (6 bases). V was cut by 3 bases and J by 10 bases, with 13 bases left in between. CDR3 length: 13 amino acids. Germline values: CDR1 SEHNR, CDR2 FQNEAQ (reference sequence). The CDR3 DNA is TGTGCCAGCAGCTTCCAGGGCGCGGGGGAGCAGTTCTTC. Its translation is CASSFQGAGEQFF.

V gene TRBV6-2 or TRBV6-3 combines with J gene TRBJ2-1; tentatively, D is TRBD1 or TRBD2 (6 bases each). Germline loops: CDR1 MNHEY, CDR2 SVGEGT. The CDR3 runs to 17 residues. The V gene lost 7 bases and the J gene lost 0 bases, with 19 bases spanning the gap. CDR3 sequence reads: CASKLSKGGSSYNEQFF. CDR3 nucleotide sequence: TGTGCCAGCAAACTAAGTAAGGGGGGAAGCTCCTACAATGAGCAGTTCTTC.

A few counts support this clonotype. The CDR3 is CSATTSDAHNQPQHF. The CDR3, as DNA: TGCAGTGCTACCACTTCCGACGCCCATAATCAGCCCCAGCATTTT. The chain uses TRBV20-1 and TRBJ1-5; unclear D gene. Germline CDR1 is DFQATT and CDR2 is SNEGSKA (reference sequence). Trimming removed 4 bases from V and 4 bases from J, with 17 bases in between. The CDR3 totals 15 residues.

This sequence joins TRBV11-2 and TRBJ2-5; a possible D gene is TRBD2 (5 bases). Germline CDR1 reads SGHAT; CDR2 reads FQNNGV. This CDR3 is built from 12 residues. Trimming cost V 5 bases and J 7 bases, with 11 bases left between them. CDR3 in amino acids: CASSPTAGTQYF. The CDR3 nucleotides read TGTGCCAGCAGCCCGACGGCGGGGACCCAGTACTTC.

This clonotype has a count of ten or more. The V gene is TRBV6-5, the J gene TRBJ1-1; TRBD1 matches 12 bases. This CDR3 has 17 residues. CDR1 and CDR2 from the germline V gene are MNHEY and SVGAGI. Trimming cost V 4 bases and J 1 base; bases outside gene matches: 7. The CDR3 nucleotides are TGTGCCAGCAGTTCCCCGGGACAGGGGGCGAAGAACACTGAAGCTTTCTTT. Translation gives CASSSPGQGAKNTEAFF.

As regards this clonotype: This clone may be a read error of a much larger clone one base away. V is TRBV7-2 and J is TRBJ2-7; D not certain. Germline CDR1 SGHTA, CDR2 FQGNSA. The CDR3 is 14 amino acids. The CDR3 protein is CASSLILDSYEEYF. Written as DNA, the CDR3 is TGTGCCAGCAGCTTAATTCTGGATTCCTACGAGGAGTACTTC.

In its sample, this clonotype was seen many times. The chain carries TRBV29-1 and TRBJ2-1, with D perhaps matching TRBD2 (5 bases). CDR1 is SQVTM and CDR2 is ANQGSEA in the germline V gene. V lost 1 base and J lost 15, with 22 bases in between. This CDR3 has 14 amino acids. CDR3 sequence: CSVEGVRPRGLPFF. The DNA of the CDR3 is TGCAGCGTTGAAGGGGTTAGGCCCCGCGGGCTGCCGTTCTTC.

In its sample, this clonotype was seen many times. This sequence joins TRBV5-1 and TRBJ2-2, with D hard to call. There are 18 residues in the CDR3. V lost 1 base and J lost 5, with 21 bases in between. Germline CDR1 is SGHRS and CDR2 is YFSETQ. For the CDR3, the DNA is TGCGCCAGCAGCTTGTTGCGTGGCACGTCTACCTTGACCGGGGAGCTGTTTTTT. Its protein product is CASSLLRGTSTLTGELFF. Based on the CDR3 plus reference TRBV5-1 and TRBJ2-2, the full variable domain is KAGVTQTPRYLIKTRGQQVTLSCSPISGHRSVSWYQQTPGQGLQFLFEYFSETQRNKGNFPGRFSGRQFSNSRSEMNVSTLELGDSALYLCASSLLRGTSTLTGELFFGEGSRLTVL.

Regarding this clonotype: A much larger clone lies one base from this, so it may be a read error. J is TRBJ1-6 and V is TRBV6-2 or TRBV6-3; D is uncertain. The ends were cut back, 1 base at V and 6 bases at J, with 7 bases in the middle. Germline lookup yields CDR1 MNHEY and CDR2 SVGEGT. There are 14 residues in the CDR3. The CDR3 is CASSYCGVNSPLHF. The CDR3 DNA reads TGTGCCAGCAGTTACTGCGGGGTTAATTCACCCCTCCACTTT.

This chain's CDR3 is CASSSRLGEQYF. Here the CDR3 DNA reads TGTGCCAGCAGTTCGAGGCTGGGCGAGCAGTACTTC. The V call is TRBV12-3 or TRBV12-4, the J call TRBJ2-7; D call uncertain. Between the trimmed V and J ends, which lost 4 bases and 6 bases, there was a span of 10 bases. The CDR3 has 12 amino acids.

In its sample, this clonotype was seen many times. The V gene is TRBV4-3, the J gene TRBJ2-2, with a weak D call TRBD2 (6 bases). Germline V gene data show CDR1 as LGHNA and CDR2 as YSLEER. The CDR3 has 16 amino acids. V was cut by 5 bases and J by 1 base, with 14 bases left in between. CDR3 coding DNA: TGCGCCAGCAGCGCCGGGACTGCGCTGAACACCGGGGAGCTGTTTTTT. Its protein is CASSAGTALNTGELFF.

The genes are TRBV18 and TRBJ1-6; 7 bases align to TRBD1. The CDR3 is made up of 15 amino acids. V lost 3 bases to trimming and J lost 5 bases; unmatched junction nucleotides: 4. Germline assignment: CDR1 KGHSH and CDR2 LQKENI. The CDR3 reads CASSPWDSHNSPLHF. The CDR3 DNA is TGTGCCAGCTCACCTTGGGACAGCCATAATTCACCCCTCCACTTT.

This clonotype was seen many times. V gene TRBV5-1 combines with J gene TRBJ2-3; TRBD1 might be the D (5 bases). Trimming stripped 0 bases from V and 4 bases from J, with 12 bases between. This CDR3 has 15 residues. The germline V gene encodes CDR1 SGHRS and CDR2 YFSETQ. The CDR3 reads CASSLEGRAPDTQYF. In DNA form, the CDR3 reads TGCGCCAGCAGCTTGGAAGGCAGGGCCCCAGATACGCAGTATTTT. Full variable domain (remainder filled in from reference TRBV5-1 and TRBJ2-3): KAGVTQTPRYLIKTRGQQVTLSCSPISGHRSVSWYQQTPGQGLQFLFEYFSETQRNKGNFPGRFSGRQFSNSRSEMNVSTLELGDSALYLCASSLEGRAPDTQYFGPGTRLTVL.

This clonotype was seen only a few times. The V call is TRBV6-2 or TRBV6-3, the J call TRBJ1-1; D is perhaps TRBD1 (5 bases). The ends were cut back, 3 bases at V and 3 bases at J, with 14 bases in the middle. The CDR3 consists of 15 residues. CDR1 and CDR2 from the germline V gene are MNHEY and SVGEGT. The CDR3 bases are TGTGCCAGCAGTTATATCGGCAGGGAGGACACTGAAGCTTTCTTT. It encodes CASSYIGREDTEAFF.

The table lists this clonotype with many counts. The genes are TRBV20-1 and TRBJ2-1; D is uncertain. Deletions cut 7 bases from V and 6 bases from J, with 10 bases between. The CDR3 is 11 residues long. CDR1 is DFQATT, CDR2 SNEGSKA, per germline (reference sequence). The CDR3 is CSVPWGNEQFF. The CDR3 DNA follows: TGCAGTGTCCCCTGGGGCAATGAGCAGTTCTTC.

This clonotype was observed at least ten times. The gene calls are TRBV9 and TRBJ2-4; 8 nucleotides align to TRBD1. CDR3 length equals 15 residues. Germline V gene data show CDR1 as SGDLS and CDR2 as YYNGEE. V lost 4 bases, J lost 5 bases, and 8 bases stayed unmatched. The CDR3 DNA sequence: TGTGCCAGCAGCCCTCTCGGACAGGGTGAAAACATTCAGTACTTC. It encodes CASSPLGQGENIQYF.